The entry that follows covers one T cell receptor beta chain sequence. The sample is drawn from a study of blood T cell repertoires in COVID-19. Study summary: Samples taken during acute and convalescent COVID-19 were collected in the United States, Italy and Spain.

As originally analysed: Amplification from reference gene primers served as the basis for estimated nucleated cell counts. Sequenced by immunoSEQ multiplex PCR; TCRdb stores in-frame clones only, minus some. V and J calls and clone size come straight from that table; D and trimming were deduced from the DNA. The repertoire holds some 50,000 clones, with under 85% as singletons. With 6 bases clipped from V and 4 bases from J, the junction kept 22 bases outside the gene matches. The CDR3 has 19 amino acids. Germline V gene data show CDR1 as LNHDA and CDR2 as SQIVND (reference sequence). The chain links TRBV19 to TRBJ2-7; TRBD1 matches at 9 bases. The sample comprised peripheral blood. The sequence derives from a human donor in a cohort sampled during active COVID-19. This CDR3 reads CASRIPTGTGPGGPYEQYF. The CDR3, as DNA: TGTGCCAGTAGGATACCTACCGGGACAGGGCCCGGAGGGCCTTACGAGCAGTACTTC.